This paragraph covers one TCR beta chain sequence. Its antigen remains unidentified. The record originates from a study of cytomegalovirus exposure and HLA in healthy donors. Notes on the study in general: A later analysis associated some 16,000 TCR beta sequences with HLA alleles at a 0.05 false discovery rate.

This CDR3 is built from 16 residues. V lost 4 bases, J lost 0 bases, and 5 bases stayed unmatched. Germline V lookup: CDR1 MNHNS, CDR2 SASEGT. 13 Jbeta primers and 60 Vbeta primers were used for the PCR. Generated by immunoSEQ multiplex PCR, the TCRdb table keeps only in-frame clones and is missing some. This sample has 120,000 or so clones; roughly three quarters occur once, and the top ten carry 15% to 20%. The chain carries TRBV6-1 and TRBJ1-1; 10 bases agree with TRBD1. What was sequenced was PBMCs. The sequence was obtained from a man over 45 in good health and CMV-seropositive. The CDR3 DNA follows: TGTGCCAGCAGTGCCGGGACAGGGGTAATGAACACTGAAGCTTTCTTT. Its protein product is CASSAGTGVMNTEAFF.